This T cell receptor (beta chain) was captured by sequencing in a study of blood T cell repertoires in COVID-19. Overall study: The cDNA or gDNA used as material had been derived from T cells, B-cell-depleted T cells, or PBMCs.

The CDR3 length is 15 residues. Authors' analysis steps: Amplifying reference gene primers gave estimates of nucleated cell counts. TCRdb's table, derived via immunoSEQ multiplex PCR, lists solely in-frame clones and lacks some. V and J calls and clone size are copied from that table; D and trimming were computed from the DNA. The sample lists under 150,000 clones, roughly 84% occurring once. This receptor was identified in a woman aged 80 or over with acute or convalescent COVID-19. The gene calls are TRBV1 and TRBJ2-7; the D call of TRBD1 is as the table states it, not checked on the DNA. TRBV1 is given as a pseudogene. The sequenced sample was peripheral blood. CDR3 protein: CTSPPMVARAYEQYF. For the CDR3, the DNA is TGCACCAGCCCCCCGATGGTGGCCAGGGCCTACGAGCAGTACTTC.